The 30 T cell receptor beta chains below were found in one sample sequenced in a study of CD8 T cells in ankylosing spondylitis. One entry per CDR3 protein results from TCRdb running MiXCR on the 5' RACE reads. The table shows tens of thousands of distinct CDR3 sequences, with over 5.5% occurring only once. Sequences were obtained from blood, either unsorted or a sorted T cell fraction (not recorded which). These TCRs come from a male donor with ankylosing spondylitis or in good health (not recorded which).

Sample share makes this clonotype medium-sized. This chain uses TRBV10-3 with TRBJ2-1, with TRBD2 as a possible D gene (7 bases). The CDR3 consists of 16 residues. Germline V gene sequence: CDR1 ENHRY, CDR2 SYGVKD. Trimming removed 0 bases at V and 5 bases at J, with 14 bases between. CDR3 amino acids: CAISESSGGRHNEQFF. For the CDR3, the DNA is TGTGCCATCAGTGAGTCGTCGGGGGGCCGGCACAATGAGCAGTTCTTC.

This clonotype was counted a few times. The rearrangement links TRBV20-1 to TRBJ2-5, with 7 bases fitting TRBD1. CDR1 is DFQATT, CDR2 SNEGSKA, per germline (reference sequence). There are 15 residues in the CDR3. After removal of 6 bases from V and 0 bases from J, the junction contained 10 bases not matched to a gene. The CDR3 spells CSARLGTVYQETQYF. The CDR3 coding sequence is TGCAGTGCCCGCCTCGGGACAGTGTACCAAGAGACCCAGTACTTC.

This clonotype was found many times. V is TRBV5-1 and J is TRBJ1-5, with D uncertain. Germline assignment: CDR1 SGHRS and CDR2 YFSETQ. The CDR3 has 13 residues. V dropped 0 bases and J dropped 7 bases, with 8 bases sitting between them. The CDR3, as DNA: TGCGCCAGCAGCTTGGGGCAAGCCCAGCCCCAGCATTTT. Translated: CASSLGQAQPQHF.

This clonotype came up many times. The V call is TRBV6-5, the J call TRBJ2-2, with D tentatively TRBD2 (5 bases). CDR1 MNHEY and CDR2 SVGAGI come from the germline V gene. V lost 5 bases, J lost 6 bases, and 7 bases lay in between. CDR3 length: 12 amino acids. Here the CDR3 DNA reads TGTGCCAGCAGTAGGCGGGCCGGGGAGCTGTTTTTT. The encoded protein is CASSRRAGELFF.

The table lists this clonotype with many counts. V gene TRBV6-5 combines with J gene TRBJ2-5, with 13 bases that match TRBD2. Germline CDR1 is MNHEY and CDR2 is SVGAGI. The CDR3 has 15 residues. Unmatched junction bases numbered 2, after V lost 5 bases and J lost 2 bases. This chain's CDR3 is CASSILAGGQETQYF. For the CDR3, the DNA is TGTGCCAGCAGTATACTAGCGGGGGGGCAAGAGACCCAGTACTTC.

This clonotype was counted many times. The V and J genes are TRBV19 and TRBJ2-1, with D maybe TRBD1 (5 bases). The CDR3 totals 16 residues. V was cut by 1 base and J by 0 bases, with 10 bases left in between. CDR1 and CDR2 (germline): LNHDA, SQIVND (reference sequence). The CDR3 nucleotides read TGTGCCAGTAGTATAGGGTGGGGCAGCTCCTACAATGAGCAGTTCTTC. Translation gives CASSIGWGSSYNEQFF.

This clonotype was detected many times. The V call is TRBV7-9, the J call TRBJ2-3, with 7 bases lining up with TRBD1. The CDR3 contains 14 residues. CDR1 SEHNR and CDR2 FQNEAQ come from the germline V gene (reference sequence). The trim removed 5 bases at V and 2 bases at J, leaving 4 bases unmatched. This CDR3 reads CASSATGTTDTQYF. In nucleotides, the CDR3 is TGTGCCAGCAGCGCGACAGGGACCACAGATACGCAGTATTTT.

This clonotype was recorded at least ten times. This chain joins TRBV20-1 and TRBJ1-2; TRBD1 matches 7 bases. CDR3 length: 16 residues. With V trimmed by 1 base and J by 6 bases, 14 bases remained unmatched. Germline V gene lookup returns CDR1 DFQATT and CDR2 SNEGSKA (reference sequence). DNA for the CDR3: TGCAGTGCTAGAGCGGGCTTGACAGGGAAGATAAATGGCTACACCTTC. The encoded protein is CSARAGLTGKINGYTF.

This clonotype showed up many times. V and J are TRBV6-1 and TRBJ2-7, with D possibly matching TRBD2 (5 bases). The CDR3 runs 13 residues. V was pared by 8 bases and J by 1 base, with 12 bases between. CDR1 is MNHNS and CDR2 is SASEGT in the germline V gene. The CDR3 coding sequence is TGTGCCAGCGGCATCGGGGAGTCCTACGAGCAGTACTTC. Translating gives CASGIGESYEQYF.

This clonotype was recorded at least ten times. The chain links TRBV30 to TRBJ1-4, with no clear D. Germline-derived CDR1 and CDR2 are GTSNPN and SVGIG (reference sequence). The CDR3 spans 13 residues. Trimming pared 2 bases from V and 4 bases from J, leaving 8 bases between. The CDR3 DNA is TGTGCCTGGAGTCCACAGCGTAATGAAAAACTGTTTTTT. Translating gives CAWSPQRNEKLFF.

This clonotype was recorded many times. The genes are TRBV15 and TRBJ1-5, with D perhaps matching TRBD1 (5 bases). V was cut by 1 base and J by 2 bases, with 15 bases left in between. The CDR3 spans 17 residues. CDR1 is LNHNV and CDR2 is YYDKDF in the germline V gene (reference sequence). The CDR3 is CATSRALGGWGNQPQHF. CDR3 in DNA: TGTGCCACCAGCAGAGCCCTCGGGGGATGGGGCAATCAGCCCCAGCATTTT.

This clonotype was seen ten or more times. V and J are TRBV25-1 and TRBJ1-2, with D possibly matching TRBD1 (6 bases). Looked up from germline, CDR1 is MGHDK and CDR2 is SYGVNS. This CDR3 comprises 13 residues. The ends were cut back, 0 bases at V and 8 bases at J, with 10 bases in the middle. The CDR3 DNA follows: TGTGCCAGCAGTGAATACCAGGGGAAAGGCTACACCTTC. Protein sequence: CASSEYQGKGYTF.

This clonotype was detected ten times or more. J is TRBJ2-7 and V is TRBV10-3; 7 positions match TRBD1. CDR3 length: 16 amino acids. The trim removed 0 bases at V and 0 bases at J, leaving 5 bases unmatched. CDR1 and CDR2 (germline): ENHRY, SYGVKD. The CDR3 loop reads CAISESPGDSSYEQYF. The CDR3, as DNA: TGTGCCATCAGTGAGTCGCCCGGGGACAGCTCCTACGAGCAGTACTTC.

This clonotype was recorded many times. The chain carries TRBV24-1 and TRBJ2-1, with a weak D call TRBD2 (6 bases). This CDR3 is built from 19 residues. Between the trimmed V and J ends, which lost 3 bases and 0 bases, there was a span of 20 bases. Germline-derived CDR1 and CDR2 are KGHDR and SFDVKD. CDR3 protein: CATSDTRSSAGSSYNEQFF. In nucleotides, the CDR3 is TGTGCCACCAGTGATACCCGATCTAGTGCGGGGAGCTCCTACAATGAGCAGTTCTTC.

This clonotype has at least ten counts. The chain joins TRBV6-2 or TRBV6-3 to TRBJ1-1, with D hard to call. The CDR3 runs 13 residues. The V gene's germline CDR1 is MNHEY and CDR2 SVGEGT. The germline V and J ends were trimmed by 8 bases and 3 bases, with 13 bases remaining between them. The DNA of the CDR3 is TGTGCCAGCTTCCCACTCGGCCACACTGAAGCTTTCTTT. Protein product: CASFPLGHTEAFF.

This clonotype showed up many times. J is TRBJ1-1 and V is TRBV4-2; D remains unclear. The length of the CDR3 is 16 residues. Per the germline V gene, CDR1 is LGHNA and CDR2 is YNFKEQ. The V end was cut by 5 bases, the J end by 2 bases, with 18 bases between. CDR3 loop: CASSARGVGLNTEAFF. CDR3 nucleotide sequence: TGTGCCAGCAGCGCCCGAGGAGTGGGCCTTAACACTGAAGCTTTCTTT.

At least ten counts were recorded for this clonotype. The chain couples TRBV20-1 to TRBJ2-7; no definite D call. V lost 2 bases, J lost 0 bases, and 11 bases lay in between. The CDR3 has 14 amino acids. Per germline, CDR1 DFQATT and CDR2 SNEGSKA (reference sequence). CDR3 DNA sequence: TGCAGTGCTAGAAAGCAGGCTACCTCCTACGAGCAGTACTTC. Amino acid sequence: CSARKQATSYEQYF.

This clonotype turned up a few times. The chain has TRBV28 and TRBJ2-7, with TRBD1 matching 8 bases. The trim removed 6 bases at V and 5 bases at J, leaving 9 bases unmatched. The germline gives CDR1 MDHEN, CDR2 SYDVKM. There are 14 residues in the CDR3. The CDR3 is CASSLSGQGHEQYF. DNA of the CDR3: TGTGCCAGCAGCCTCAGCGGACAGGGCCACGAGCAGTACTTC. Variable domain in full (rest from reference TRBV28 and TRBJ2-7): DVKVTQSSRYLVKRTGEKVFLECVQDMDHENMFWYRQDPGLGLRLIYFSYDVKMKEKGDIPEGYSVSREKKERFSLILESASTNQTSMYLCASSLSGQGHEQYFGPGTRLTVT.

This clonotype was seen ten or more times. The gene calls are TRBV29-1 and TRBJ2-5; 9 positions agree with TRBD1. CDR1 and CDR2 from the germline V gene are SQVTM and ANQGSEA. The CDR3 length is 16 residues. Trimming cost V 2 bases and J 1 base; bases outside gene matches: 8. The CDR3 nucleotides are TGCAGCGTTGAATCCGTGGACAGGGGCTCCCAAGAGACCCAGTACTTC. This translates into CSVESVDRGSQETQYF.

The CDR3 here is CASSYSVGGQVGQPQHF. The CDR3 DNA is TGTGCCAGCAGTTACTCCGTTGGCGGGCAAGTAGGGCAGCCCCAGCATTTT. The V call is TRBV6-5, the J call TRBJ1-5; D gene ambiguous. V dropped 0 bases and J dropped 7 bases, with 19 bases sitting between them. The CDR3 runs 17 residues. Germline loops: CDR1 MNHEY, CDR2 SVGAGI.

This clonotype came up many times. The genes are TRBV7-3 and TRBJ2-5; 7 positions match TRBD1. The trim removed 3 bases at V and 4 bases at J, leaving 5 bases unmatched. Germline lookup yields CDR1 SGHTA and CDR2 FQGTGA. The CDR3 is 14 amino acids. CDR3 amino acids: CASSLQGVGETQYF. The CDR3 DNA reads as TGTGCCAGCAGCTTGCAGGGGGTAGGAGAGACCCAGTACTTC.

This clonotype was seen at least ten times. V gene TRBV4-1 combines with J gene TRBJ2-3; 9 bases fit TRBD1. CDR3 length: 15 residues. With 4 bases clipped from V and 5 bases from J, the junction kept 7 bases outside the gene matches. In germline, CDR1 is MGHRA, CDR2 YSYEKL. In nucleotides, the CDR3 is TGCGCCAGCAGCCTTCTCGGACAGGGGCAAGATACGCAGTATTTT. Its translation: CASSLLGQGQDTQYF.

There are many counts of this clonotype. The V and J genes are TRBV4-2 and TRBJ2-1; 7 bases map to TRBD2. The CDR3 loop spans 16 amino acids. The germline gives CDR1 LGHNA, CDR2 YNFKEQ. J was trimmed by 7 bases and V by 1 base; bases with no gene match: 10. The CDR3: CASSQADGGWVNEQFF. In DNA form, the CDR3 reads TGTGCCAGCAGCCAAGCAGACGGGGGGTGGGTAAATGAGCAGTTCTTC.

This clonotype was seen many times. The chain links TRBV9 to TRBJ1-2; 11 positions match TRBD1. CDR1 and CDR2 from the germline V gene are SGDLS and YYNGEE. The length of the CDR3 is 14 residues. V was clipped by 0 bases and J by 8 bases; unmatched bases: 3. CDR3 residues: CASSVGDRGYGYTF. The DNA for the CDR3 is TGTGCCAGCAGCGTAGGGGACAGGGGGTACGGCTACACCTTC. Filled out from reference TRBV9 and TRBJ1-2, the complete variable domain reads DSGVTQTPKHLITATGQRVTLRCSPRSGDLSVYWYQQSLDQGLQFLIQYYNGEERAKGNILERFSAQQFPDLHSELNLSSLELGDSALYFCASSVGDRGYGYTFGSGTRLTVV.

This clonotype was counted many times. V gene TRBV5-1 combines with J gene TRBJ2-5, with 7 nucleotides matching TRBD1. From germline, CDR1 is SGHRS and CDR2 YFSETQ. Losses at the gene ends were 3 bases for V and 1 base for J; bases not matched to a gene: 6. This CDR3 has 15 amino acids. The CDR3 sequence: CASSSAQGIQETQYF. In DNA form, the CDR3 reads TGCGCCAGCAGCTCGGCACAGGGGATCCAAGAGACCCAGTACTTC.

The table lists this clonotype with many counts. V usage is TRBV7-2 and J usage is TRBJ2-2, with 9 nucleotides matching TRBD1. The V segment lost 5 bases and the J segment 6 bases; nucleotides outside the gene matches: 7. Germline V CDR1 and CDR2: SGHTA, FQGNSA. The CDR3 has 15 amino acids. CDR3 DNA: TGTGCCAGCAGCCAAGGACAGGGGAGACCCGGGGAGCTGTTTTTT. It specifies CASSQGQGRPGELFF.

This clonotype was recorded many times. This CDR3 is CASSQVKGASGGAGPTDTQYF. In DNA form, the CDR3 reads TGCGCCAGCAGCCAAGTAAAGGGGGCTAGCGGGGGGGCCGGGCCCACAGATACGCAGTATTTT. V usage is TRBV4-1 and J usage is TRBJ2-3; 12 positions match TRBD2. The J segment lost 2 bases and the V segment lost 1 base, leaving 16 bases of the junction unmatched. Germline lookup yields CDR1 MGHRA and CDR2 YSYEKL. CDR3 length: 21 residues.

The chain links TRBV7-3 to TRBJ2-2, with TRBD1 matching over 7 bases. Germline CDR1 is SGHTA and CDR2 is FQGTGA. The J segment lost 1 base and the V segment lost 0 bases, leaving 2 bases of the junction unmatched. This CDR3 has 16 residues. The CDR3 region has the DNA TGTGCCAGCAGCTTAACCGGGACAGTGAACACCGGGGAGCTGTTTTTT. Translated, it gives CASSLTGTVNTGELFF.

This clonotype was recorded many times. The chain joins TRBV20-1 to TRBJ2-7; 11 bases are shared with TRBD2. CDR1 and CDR2 from the germline V gene are DFQATT and SNEGSKA (reference sequence). V shed 0 bases, J shed 2 bases, and the junction held 6 bases outside the gene matches. The CDR3 consists of 16 residues. As DNA, the CDR3 is TGCAGTGCTAGAGATTCGGGACTAGCGGACACCTACGAGCAGTACTTC. Residues: CSARDSGLADTYEQYF.

This clonotype has at least ten counts. V usage is TRBV7-9 and J usage is TRBJ2-7; 8 bases map to TRBD2. The CDR3 totals 16 residues. The V and J ends lost 5 bases and 0 bases, in that order; junction bases with no gene match: 9. CDR1 SEHNR and CDR2 FQNEAQ come from the germline V gene (reference sequence). The CDR3: CASSPGGLAGSYEQYF. The CDR3 DNA follows: TGTGCCAGCAGCCCAGGAGGCCTAGCGGGCTCCTACGAGCAGTACTTC. Drawing the rest from reference TRBV7-9 and TRBJ2-7, the complete variable domain is DTGVSQNPRHKITKRGQNVTFRCDPISEHNRLYWYRQTLGQGPEFLTYFQNEAQLEKSRLLSDRFSAERPKGSFSTLEIQRTEQGDSAMYLCASSPGGLAGSYEQYFGPGTRLTVT.